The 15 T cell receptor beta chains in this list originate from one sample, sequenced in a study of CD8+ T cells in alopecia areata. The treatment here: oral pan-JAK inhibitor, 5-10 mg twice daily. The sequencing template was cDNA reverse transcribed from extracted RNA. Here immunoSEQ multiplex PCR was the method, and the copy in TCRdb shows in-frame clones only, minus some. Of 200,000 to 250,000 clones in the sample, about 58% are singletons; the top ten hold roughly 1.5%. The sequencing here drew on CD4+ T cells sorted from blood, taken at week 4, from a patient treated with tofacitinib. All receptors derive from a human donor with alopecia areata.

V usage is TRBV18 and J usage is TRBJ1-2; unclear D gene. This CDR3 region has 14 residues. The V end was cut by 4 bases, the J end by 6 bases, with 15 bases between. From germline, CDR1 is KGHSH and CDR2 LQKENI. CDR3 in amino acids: CASSRGEFTDGYTF. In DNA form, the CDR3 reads TGTGCCAGCTCACGCGGGGAGTTTACGGATGGCTACACCTTC.

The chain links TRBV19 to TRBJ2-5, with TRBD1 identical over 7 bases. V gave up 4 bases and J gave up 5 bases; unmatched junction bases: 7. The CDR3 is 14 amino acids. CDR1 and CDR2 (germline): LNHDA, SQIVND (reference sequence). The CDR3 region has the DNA TGTGCCAGTAGTAACAGGGGATCGTTGGAGACCCAGTACTTC. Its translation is CASSNRGSLETQYF.

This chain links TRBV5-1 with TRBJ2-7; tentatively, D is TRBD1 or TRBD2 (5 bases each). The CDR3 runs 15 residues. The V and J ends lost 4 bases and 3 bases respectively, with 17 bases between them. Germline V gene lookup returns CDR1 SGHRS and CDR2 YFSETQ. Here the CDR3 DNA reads TGCGCCAGCAGCCCGGACCCCCCAGGGAGCTACGAGCAGTACTTC. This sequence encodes CASSPDPPGSYEQYF. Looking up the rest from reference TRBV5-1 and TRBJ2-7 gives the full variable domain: KAGVTQTPRYLIKTRGQQVTLSCSPISGHRSVSWYQQTPGQGLQFLFEYFSETQRNKGNFPGRFSGRQFSNSRSEMNVSTLELGDSALYLCASSPDPPGSYEQYFGPGTRLTVT.

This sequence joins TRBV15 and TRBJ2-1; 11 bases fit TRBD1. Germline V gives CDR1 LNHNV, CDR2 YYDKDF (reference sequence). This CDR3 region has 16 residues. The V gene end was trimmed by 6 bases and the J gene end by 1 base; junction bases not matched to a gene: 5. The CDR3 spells CATRGQGAGSYNEQFF. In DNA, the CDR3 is TGTGCCACCAGAGGACAGGGGGCCGGGTCCTACAATGAGCAGTTCTTC.

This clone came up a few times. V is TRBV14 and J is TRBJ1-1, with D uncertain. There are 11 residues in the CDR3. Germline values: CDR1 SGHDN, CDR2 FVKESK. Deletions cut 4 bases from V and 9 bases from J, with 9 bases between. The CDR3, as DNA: TGTGCCAGCAGCCCCGGCGGAAAAGCTTTCTTT. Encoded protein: CASSPGGKAFF.

CDR3 bases: TGTGCCAGCAGACCCGGGACGTACTCCTACGAGCAGTACTTC. This translates into CASRPGTYSYEQYF. This sequence joins TRBV6-6 and TRBJ2-7; the D gene could be TRBD1 or TRBD2 (5 bases each). CDR3 size: 14 residues. Trimming pared 6 bases from V and 0 bases from J, leaving 12 bases between. Germline CDR1 reads MNHNY; CDR2 reads SVGAGI (reference sequence).

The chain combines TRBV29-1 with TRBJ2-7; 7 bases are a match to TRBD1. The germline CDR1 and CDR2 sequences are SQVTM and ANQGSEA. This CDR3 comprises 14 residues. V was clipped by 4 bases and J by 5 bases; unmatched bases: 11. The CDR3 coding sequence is TGCAGCGTTGCAAACAGGGGTCGTTTCAACGAGCAGTACTTC. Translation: CSVANRGRFNEQYF.

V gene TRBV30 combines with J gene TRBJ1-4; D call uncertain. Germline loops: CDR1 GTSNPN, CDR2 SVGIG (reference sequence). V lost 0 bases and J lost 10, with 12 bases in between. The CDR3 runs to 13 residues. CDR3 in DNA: TGTGCCTGGAGTGTACAGCTTTCACGAAAACTGTTTTTT. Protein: CAWSVQLSRKLFF.

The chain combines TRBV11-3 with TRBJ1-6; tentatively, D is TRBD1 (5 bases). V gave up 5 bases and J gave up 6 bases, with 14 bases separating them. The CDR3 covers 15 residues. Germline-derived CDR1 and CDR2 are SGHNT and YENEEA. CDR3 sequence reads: CASSQGHRINSPLHF. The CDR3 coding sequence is TGTGCCAGCAGCCAAGGACATCGGATTAATTCACCCCTCCACTTT.

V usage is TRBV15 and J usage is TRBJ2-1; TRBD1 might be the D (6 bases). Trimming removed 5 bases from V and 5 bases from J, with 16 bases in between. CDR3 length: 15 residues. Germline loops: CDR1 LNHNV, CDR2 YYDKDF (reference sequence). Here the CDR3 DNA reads TGTGCCACCAGCCCTAGGGCAGGGGCAAACAATGAGCAGTTCTTC. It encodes CATSPRAGANNEQFF.

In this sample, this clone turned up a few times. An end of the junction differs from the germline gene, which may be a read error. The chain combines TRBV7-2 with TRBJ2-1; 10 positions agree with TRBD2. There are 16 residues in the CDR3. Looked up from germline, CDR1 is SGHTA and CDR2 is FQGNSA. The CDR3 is CASSVAGGLLRNEQFF. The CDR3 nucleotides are TGTGCCAGCAGCGTAGCGGGGGGCCTCCTCCGTAATGAGCAGTTCTTC.

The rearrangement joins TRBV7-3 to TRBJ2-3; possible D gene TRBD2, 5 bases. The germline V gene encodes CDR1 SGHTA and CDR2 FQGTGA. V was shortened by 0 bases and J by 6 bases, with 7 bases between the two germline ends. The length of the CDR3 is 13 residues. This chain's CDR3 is CASSLTAGDTQYF. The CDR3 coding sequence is TGTGCCAGCAGCTTAACTGCGGGTGATACGCAGTATTTT.

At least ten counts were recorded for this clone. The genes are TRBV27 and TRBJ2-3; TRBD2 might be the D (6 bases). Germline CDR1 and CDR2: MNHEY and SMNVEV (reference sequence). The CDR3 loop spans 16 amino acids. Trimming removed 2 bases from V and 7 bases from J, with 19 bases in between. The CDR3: CASSLTSPKTSNTQYF. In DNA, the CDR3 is TGTGCCAGCAGTTTAACTAGCCCGAAAACTTCAAATACGCAGTATTTT.

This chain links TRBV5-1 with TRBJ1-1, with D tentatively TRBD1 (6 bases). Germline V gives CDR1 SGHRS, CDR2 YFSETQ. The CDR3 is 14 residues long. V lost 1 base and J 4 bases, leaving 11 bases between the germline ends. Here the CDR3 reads CASSLQGGSTEAFF. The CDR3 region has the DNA TGCGCCAGCAGCTTGCAAGGGGGGAGCACTGAAGCTTTCTTT.

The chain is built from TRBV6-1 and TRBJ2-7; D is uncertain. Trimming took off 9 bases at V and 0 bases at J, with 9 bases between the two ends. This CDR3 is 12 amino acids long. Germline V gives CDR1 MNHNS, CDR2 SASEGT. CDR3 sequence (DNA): TGTGCCAGTCGACGGACCTCCTACGAGCAGTACTTC. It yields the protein CASRRTSYEQYF.